A selection of T cell receptor beta chains follows, all from one sample in a study of cytomegalovirus exposure and HLA in healthy donors. Clones were sequenced by immunoSEQ multiplex PCR, and TCRdb holds only the in-frame ones, with some missing. The data contain 100,000 or so clones, roughly 13% of them singletons. The sequenced material came from PBMCs. Every receptor here comes from a man aged 35 to 55 in good health and CMV-seropositive. Both conserved end residues are part of each CDR3. D genes are given only for firm matches. Size tells how often a clone was seen (once, few, many) or the class of an expanded clone, and some rows leave it out.

>TRBV5-1|15|few|.|TRBJ2-3
TGCGCCAGCAGCTACGGTACGGGGCAGGGGAATACGCAGTATTTT
CASSYGTGQGNTQYF
>TRBV7-2|15|few|.|TRBJ2-5
TGTGCCAGCAGCTCCGCCCCCGCGGTCTCTGGGACCCAGTACTTC
CASSSAPAVSGTQYF
>TRBV11-2|17|.|TRBD1|TRBJ1-4
TGTGCCAGCAGCTTAGATTTTGGTGCGACAGGGGGTGAAAAACTGTTTTTT
CASSLDFGATGGEKLFF
>TRBV4-1|14|.|.|TRBJ1-1
TGCGCCAGCAGCCAAGGTCAGGGTAGGACTGAAGCTTTCTTT
CASSQGQGRTEAFF
>TRBV11-2|11|.|.|TRBJ1-1
TGTGCCAGCACCCGGCAGGTTGAAGCTTTCTTT
CASTRQVEAFF
>TRBV9|15|few|TRBD2|TRBJ2-1
TGTGCCAGCAGCGTAGGGGGGGGCTCCTACAATGAGCAGTTCTTC
CASSVGGGSYNEQFF
>TRBV7-2|17|.|.|TRBJ2-1
TGTGCCAGCAGCCCCTTGGGCTCAACGAGCTCCTACAATGAGCAGTTCTTC
CASSPLGSTSSYNEQFF
>TRBV28|14|.|TRBD1|TRBJ1-2
TGTGCCAGCACTCAGGGCCGGGACAGGGGTGGCTACACCTTC
CASTQGRDRGGYTF
>TRBV10-1|16|few|TRBD2|TRBJ2-5
TGCGCCAGCAGTGATTTACTAGCGGGAGCAGGGAAGACCCAGTACTTC
CASSDLLAGAGKTQYF
>TRBV13|12|few|.|TRBJ2-2
TGTGCCAGCAGCCCCTCCGTCCGGGAGCTGTTTTTT
CASSPSVRELFF
>TRBV4-1|13|.|.|TRBJ2-6
TGCGCCAGCAGCCCCCCTAACAGTGCAATCCTGACTTTC
CASSPPNSAILTF
>TRBV21-1|15|.|.|TRBJ2-3
TGTGCCAGCAGCACGGGACTAGCGGGAGTTGATACGCAGTATTTT
CASSTGLAGVDTQYF
>TRBV6-6|15|few|TRBD2|TRBJ2-1
TGTGCCAGCAGTTACAGCGGGAGCTCCTACAATGAGCAGTTCTTC
CASSYSGSSYNEQFF
>TRBV6-4|14|.|.|TRBJ1-1
TGTGCCAGCGCCCCCGGGATGGAGGTTGGAAAAGCTTTCTTT
CASAPGMEVGKAFF
>TRBV6-1|14|few|.|TRBJ2-7
TGTGCCAGCAGTCTCGGGACACCGACCTACGAGCAGTACTTC
CASSLGTPTYEQYF
>TRBV11-2|13|.|.|TRBJ1-2
TGTGCCAGCAGCCCCCAGGACAGATATGGCTACACCTTC
CASSPQDRYGYTF
>TRBV27|13|.|TRBD2|TRBJ2-7
TGTGCCAGCAGTCTCGGACTAGCGGCTGAGCAGTACTTC
CASSLGLAAEQYF
>TRBV6-6|16|few|.|TRBJ1-6
TGTGCCAGCAGTTTACGACAAGGGGCCACCTCTTCACCCCTCCACTTT
CASSLRQGATSSPLHF
>TRBV10-1|14|.|.|TRBJ2-3
TGCGCCAGCAGTGCCGATCAGGGCACAGATACGCAGTATTTT
CASSADQGTDTQYF
>TRBV6-5|13|.|TRBD1|TRBJ1-2
TGTGCCAGCACCTCCTCGACAGGGCTTGGCTACACCTTC
CASTSSTGLGYTF
>TRBV5-1|15|once|TRBD2|TRBJ2-1
TGCGCCAGCAGCTTCGGCGGGAGCCTCGGTAATGAGCAGTTCTTC
CASSFGGSLGNEQFF
>TRBV18|13|.|.|TRBJ2-5
TGTGCCAGCTCACCTGCGACAGAAGAGACCCAGTACTTC
CASSPATEETQYF
>TRBV10-3|14|.|TRBD2|TRBJ2-1
TGTGCCATCAGACATGGACTAGCGGGAGAAGAGCAGTTCTTC
CAIRHGLAGEEQFF
>TRBV30|14|.|.|TRBJ1-1
TGTGCCTGGAAAGGAGAGCAGGGGAACACTGAAGCTTTCTTT
CAWKGEQGNTEAFF
>TRBV20-1|11|few|.|TRBJ2-1
TGCAGTGCTACAGCCTACAATGAGCAGTTCTTC
CSATAYNEQFF
>TRBV7-6|14|.|TRBD1|TRBJ2-5
TGTGCCAGCAGCTTAGCGGGACAGCAAGAGACCCAGTACTTC
CASSLAGQQETQYF
>TRBV5-1|12|.|.|TRBJ2-7
TGCGCCAGCAGTTTGGACGGCTACGAGCAGTACTTC
CASSLDGYEQYF
>TRBV6-1|14|few|.|TRBJ2-1
TGTGCCAGCATTTGGGCAGGGGAAAGGAATGAGCAGTTCTTC
CASIWAGERNEQFF
>TRBV7-9|12|.|.|TRBJ2-1
TGTGCCAGCAGCAGCGGCGCAGCGGGGCAGTTCTTC
CASSSGAAGQFF
>TRBV5-1|15|few|.|TRBJ2-1
TGCGCCAGCAGCTTGGTCTCCTCCTCCTACAATGAGCAGTTCTTC
CASSLVSSSYNEQFF
>TRBV6-5|14|.|.|TRBJ2-7
TGTGCCAGCAGTTACAAGTTGACAGGCGATGAGCAGTACTTC
CASSYKLTGDEQYF
>TRBV2|11|.|.|TRBJ2-5
TGTGCCAGCAGTGCTGGTAGCGGCCAGTACTTC
CASSAGSGQYF
>TRBV5-6|15|few|.|TRBJ2-5
TGTGCCAGCAGCTTGTTTGGGAGTGAGGGAGAGACCCAGTACTTC
CASSLFGSEGETQYF
>TRBV28|14|few|TRBD1|TRBJ1-5
TGTGCCAGCAGCCTAGGACAGGGGAATCAGCCCCAGCATTTT
CASSLGQGNQPQHF
>TRBV7-7|14|few|.|TRBJ2-1
TGTGCCAGCAGCCCGGGACAACTCAACAATGAGCAGTTCTTC
CASSPGQLNNEQFF
>TRBV9|16|few|TRBD1|TRBJ2-7
TGTGCCAGCAGCGTAGGCCTTGGGCAGGGGGCTTACGAGCAGTACTTC
CASSVGLGQGAYEQYF
>TRBV5-8|15|few|TRBD1|TRBJ2-7
TGTGCCAGCAGCCATGAGGGGGCCGGGTGGAGGGAGCAGTACTTC
CASSHEGAGWREQYF
>TRBV10-3|15|.|TRBD1|TRBJ2-7
TGTGCCATCAGTGACGGGACAGTTGGTAACTACGAGCAGTACTTC
CAISDGTVGNYEQYF
>TRBV5-1|17|.|TRBD2|TRBJ2-3
TGCGCCAGCAGCTTTGTGGCTAGCGGGAGCTCAGCAGATACGCAGTATTTT
CASSFVASGSSADTQYF
>TRBV18|13|.|.|TRBJ2-7
TGTGCCAGCTCTCTTGGGGCCGACTACGAGCAGTACTTC
CASSLGADYEQYF
>TRBV28|15|.|.|TRBJ2-7
TGTGCCAGCCTAGAGGGACAAAGGAGCTCCTACGAGCAGTACTTC
CASLEGQRSSYEQYF
>TRBV6-1|15|.|TRBD1|TRBJ2-1
TGTGCCAGCAGTGAACCCGGACAGGGAGTGGATGAGCAGTTCTTC
CASSEPGQGVDEQFF
>TRBV5-1|15|.|TRBD2|TRBJ2-3
TGCGCCAGCAGTTTTGCCGGGACTAGGGGAGATACGCAGTATTTT
CASSFAGTRGDTQYF
>TRBV30|12|few|TRBD1|TRBJ2-7
TGTGCCTGCCGCGGGACAGGCTACGAGCAGTACTTC
CACRGTGYEQYF
>TRBV7-2|14|.|.|TRBJ2-5
TGTGCCAGCAGCCTAGGGACACTTCAAGAGACCCAGTACTTC
CASSLGTLQETQYF
>TRBV5-1|14|.|.|TRBJ1-1
TGCGCCAGCAGCTTTGCCGGGATGAACACTGAAGCTTTCTTT
CASSFAGMNTEAFF
>TRBV7-6|15|few|TRBD2|TRBJ2-1
TGTGCCAGCACCCTGGGACTAGCGGGAGGTGCTGAGCAGTTCTTC
CASTLGLAGGAEQFF
>TRBV10-3|14|.|.|TRBJ2-7
TGTGCCATCAGTGGAGGGACTGTCTCCTACGAGCAGTACTTC
CAISGGTVSYEQYF